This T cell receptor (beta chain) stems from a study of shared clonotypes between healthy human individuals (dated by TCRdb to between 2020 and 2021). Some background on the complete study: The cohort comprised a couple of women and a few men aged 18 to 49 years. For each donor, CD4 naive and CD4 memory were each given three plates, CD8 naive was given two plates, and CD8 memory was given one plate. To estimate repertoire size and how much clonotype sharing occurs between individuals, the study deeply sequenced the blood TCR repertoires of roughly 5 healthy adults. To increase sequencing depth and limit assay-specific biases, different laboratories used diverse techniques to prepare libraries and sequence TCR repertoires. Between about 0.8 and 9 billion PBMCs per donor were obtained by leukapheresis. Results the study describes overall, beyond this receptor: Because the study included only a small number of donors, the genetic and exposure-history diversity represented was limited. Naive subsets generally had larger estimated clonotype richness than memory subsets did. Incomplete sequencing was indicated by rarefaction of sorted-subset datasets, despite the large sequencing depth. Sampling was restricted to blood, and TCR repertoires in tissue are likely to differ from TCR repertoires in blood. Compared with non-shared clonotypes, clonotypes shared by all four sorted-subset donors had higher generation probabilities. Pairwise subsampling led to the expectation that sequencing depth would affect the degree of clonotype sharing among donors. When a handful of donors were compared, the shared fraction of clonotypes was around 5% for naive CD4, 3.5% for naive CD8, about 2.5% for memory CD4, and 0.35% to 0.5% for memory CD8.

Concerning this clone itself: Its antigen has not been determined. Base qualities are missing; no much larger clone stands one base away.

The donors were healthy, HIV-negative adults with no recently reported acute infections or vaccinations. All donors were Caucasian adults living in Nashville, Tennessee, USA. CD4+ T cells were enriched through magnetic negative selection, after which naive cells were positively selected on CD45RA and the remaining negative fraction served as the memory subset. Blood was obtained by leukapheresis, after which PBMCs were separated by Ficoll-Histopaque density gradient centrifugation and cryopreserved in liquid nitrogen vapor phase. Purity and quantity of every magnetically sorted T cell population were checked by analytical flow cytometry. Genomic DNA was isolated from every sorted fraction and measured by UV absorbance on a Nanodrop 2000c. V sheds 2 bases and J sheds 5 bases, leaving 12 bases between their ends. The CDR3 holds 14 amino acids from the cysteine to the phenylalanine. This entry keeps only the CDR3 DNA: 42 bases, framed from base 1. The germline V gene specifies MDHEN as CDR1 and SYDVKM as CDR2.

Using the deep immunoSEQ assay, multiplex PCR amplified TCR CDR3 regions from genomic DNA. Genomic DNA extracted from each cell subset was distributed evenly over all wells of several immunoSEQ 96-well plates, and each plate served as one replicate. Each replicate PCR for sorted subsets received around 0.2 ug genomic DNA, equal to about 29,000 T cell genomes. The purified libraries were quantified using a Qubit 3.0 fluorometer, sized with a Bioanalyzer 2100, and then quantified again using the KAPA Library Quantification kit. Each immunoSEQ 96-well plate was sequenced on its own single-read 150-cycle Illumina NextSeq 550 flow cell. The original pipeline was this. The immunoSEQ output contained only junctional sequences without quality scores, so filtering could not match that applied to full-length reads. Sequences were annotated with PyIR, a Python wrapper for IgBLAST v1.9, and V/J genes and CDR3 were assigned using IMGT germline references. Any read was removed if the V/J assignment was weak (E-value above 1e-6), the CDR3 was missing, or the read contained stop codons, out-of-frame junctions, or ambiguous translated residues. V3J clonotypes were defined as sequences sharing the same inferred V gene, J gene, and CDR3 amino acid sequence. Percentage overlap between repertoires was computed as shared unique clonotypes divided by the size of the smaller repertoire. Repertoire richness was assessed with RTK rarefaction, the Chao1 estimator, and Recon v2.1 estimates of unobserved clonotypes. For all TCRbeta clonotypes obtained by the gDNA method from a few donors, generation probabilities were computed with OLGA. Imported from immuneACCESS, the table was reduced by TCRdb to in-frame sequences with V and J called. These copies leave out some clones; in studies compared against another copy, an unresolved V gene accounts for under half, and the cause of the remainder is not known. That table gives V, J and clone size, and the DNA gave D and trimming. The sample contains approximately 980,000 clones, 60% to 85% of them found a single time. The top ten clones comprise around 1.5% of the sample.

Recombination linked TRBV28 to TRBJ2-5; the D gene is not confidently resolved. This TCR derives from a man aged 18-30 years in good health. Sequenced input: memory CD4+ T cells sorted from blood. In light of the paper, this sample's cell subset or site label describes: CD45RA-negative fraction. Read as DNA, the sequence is TGTGCCAGCAGTTTAAGTTCTACAAGGGAGACCCAGTACTTC. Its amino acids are CASSLSSTRETQYF.